A single sample gave rise to the 20 T cell receptor beta chains below, sequenced in a study of T cell responses to AZD1222 COVID-19 vaccine. Profiled with immunoSEQ multiplex PCR; TCRdb holds only in-frame clones, not every one. The repertoire holds around 150,000 clones, with approximately 92% as singletons. Sequenced here: peripheral blood, sampled 28 days after the second AZD1222 dose. The source of these receptors is an adult who received the AZD1222 COVID-19 vaccine.

This chain links TRBV11-2 with TRBJ2-1, with 8 bases aligning to TRBD2. V gave up 4 bases and J gave up 0 bases; unmatched junction bases: 8. The CDR3 totals 17 residues. Germline V gene sequence: CDR1 SGHAT, CDR2 FQNNGV. DNA for the CDR3: TGTGCCAGCAGCTCCTCATTAGCGGGGAGCTCCTACAATGAGCAGTTCTTC. Protein: CASSSSLAGSSYNEQFF.

The CDR3 DNA follows: TGTGCCAGCAGGGCTTGGGGAGGGGACACTGAAGCTTTCTTT. Translating gives CASRAWGGDTEAFF. This chain links TRBV6-5 with TRBJ1-1; perhaps TRBD1 as D (5 bases). This CDR3 has 14 residues. Deletions cut 6 bases from V and 3 bases from J, with 14 bases between. Germline V gene lookup returns CDR1 MNHEY and CDR2 SVGAGI.

The genes are TRBV29-1 and TRBJ1-2; D might be TRBD1 (6 bases). Trimming left V 3 bases short and J 4 bases short, with 12 bases between. Germline V CDR1 and CDR2: SQVTM, ANQGSEA. The CDR3 is made up of 13 amino acids. CDR3 region: CSVDGGSPYGYTF. For the CDR3, the DNA is TGCAGCGTTGATGGGGGCTCCCCCTATGGCTACACCTTC.

This rearrangement joins TRBV5-1 to TRBJ2-3; perhaps TRBD1 as D (6 bases). The ends were cut back, 4 bases at V and 4 bases at J, with 16 bases in the middle. The CDR3 is made up of 15 amino acids. The V gene's germline CDR1 is SGHRS and CDR2 YFSETQ. In DNA, the CDR3 is TGCGCCAGCAGCCCCCCCACAGGGTATCCAGATACGCAGTATTTT. Its protein product is CASSPPTGYPDTQYF.

This chain joins TRBV10-1 and TRBJ1-1, with a tentative D call TRBD1 (6 bases). V dropped 8 bases and J dropped 6 bases, with 16 bases sitting between them. The CDR3 length is 13 residues. Per the germline V gene, CDR1 is WNHNN and CDR2 is SYGVQD (reference sequence). The CDR3 region is CASSAPGAPEAFF. In DNA, the CDR3 is TGCGCCAGCTCTGCCCCGGGGGCCCCTGAAGCTTTCTTT.

This rearrangement joins TRBV28 to TRBJ1-3; D is ambiguous. The CDR3 is made up of 15 amino acids. V lost 2 bases to trimming and J lost 0 bases, with 8 bases between them. Looked up from germline, CDR1 is MDHEN and CDR2 is SYDVKM. In DNA form, the CDR3 reads TGTGCCAGCAGTTTAGGGCAGGACTCTGGAAACACCATATATTTT. Its protein is CASSLGQDSGNTIYF.

The chain couples TRBV6-5 to TRBJ2-1; D unclear. V was trimmed by 2 bases and J by 10 bases, leaving 15 bases between them. Germline loops: CDR1 MNHEY, CDR2 SVGAGI. This CDR3 contains 14 residues. CDR3 DNA sequence: TGTGCCAGCAGTTACCTTAAAGCGCCTCAAGAGCAGTTCTTC. Residues: CASSYLKAPQEQFF.

The sample holds one count of this clone. In DNA form, the CDR3 reads TGTGCCAGCAGCTTGGGACCAGGCCCCAGTTCACCCCTCCACTTT. Residues: CASSLGPGPSSPLHF. The V call is TRBV5-5, the J call TRBJ1-6, with D unclear. The CDR3 is 15 residues long. Germline V gene data show CDR1 as SGHKS and CDR2 as YYEKEE (reference sequence). V shed 0 bases and J shed 9 bases, with 13 bases lying between them. Full variable domain (remainder filled in from reference TRBV5-5 and TRBJ1-6): DAGVTQSPTHLIKTRGQQVTLRCSPISGHKSVSWYQQVLGQGPQFIFQYYEKEERGRGNFPDRFSARQFPNYSSELNVNALLLGDSALYLCASSLGPGPSSPLHFGNGTRLTVT.

This sequence joins TRBV24-1 and TRBJ2-1; 10 bases align to TRBD1. CDR1 is KGHDR, CDR2 SFDVKD, per germline. There are 14 residues in the CDR3. Trimming cost V 5 bases and J 8 bases; bases outside gene matches: 5. CDR3 region: CATSGTGGNYEQFF. The CDR3 DNA is TGTGCCACCAGTGGGACAGGGGGGAACTATGAGCAGTTCTTC.

The chain has TRBV5-1 and TRBJ1-2; 9 bases fit TRBD1. Germline CDR1 reads SGHRS; CDR2 reads YFSETQ. This CDR3 is built from 17 residues. J lost 10 bases, V lost 0 bases, and 16 bases had no gene match. This CDR3 reads CASSLVCRDRVFLVYTF. The CDR3 nucleotides are TGCGCCAGCAGCTTGGTTTGTAGGGACAGGGTTTTCTTGGTCTACACCTTC.

The CDR3 loop is CASSRVGNYGYTF. In DNA, the CDR3 is TGTGCCAGCAGCAGGGTGGGGAACTATGGCTACACCTTC. This chain connects TRBV27 to TRBJ1-2, with a weak D call TRBD1 (5 bases). The CDR3 totals 13 residues. The V end lost 6 bases, the J end lost 2 bases, and 10 bases lay between the germline ends. Germline-derived CDR1 and CDR2 are MNHEY and SMNVEV (reference sequence).

This chain uses TRBV12-3 or TRBV12-4 with TRBJ2-1; 8 positions match TRBD2. Trimming at V came to 10 bases and at J to 12 bases, leaving 14 bases not matched to a gene. The length of the CDR3 is 13 residues. DNA for the CDR3: TGTGCCATCCAGTGGACTAGCTTTTCGGGGCAGTTCTTC. Its protein product is CAIQWTSFSGQFF.

The V call is TRBV9, the J call TRBJ2-7, with 12 bases fitting TRBD2. The CDR3 consists of 14 residues. Trimming took 4 bases from V and 7 from J; bases not matched to a gene: 6. CDR1 is SGDLS, CDR2 YYNGEE, per germline. Here the CDR3 reads CASSTTSGSLEQYF. The DNA of the CDR3 is TGTGCCAGCAGCACGACTAGCGGGAGTTTGGAGCAGTACTTC.

This rearrangement joins TRBV6-7 to TRBJ1-2; the match to TRBD1 covers 9 bases. TRBV6-7 is identified as an open reading frame with a role that is uncertain. Trimming took 5 bases from V and 7 from J; bases not matched to a gene: 8. The CDR3 is 14 residues long. CDR3 in amino acids: CASSRDRGLGGYTF. The CDR3 DNA follows: TGTGCCAGCAGTAGAGACAGGGGGTTAGGTGGCTACACCTTC.

The chain joins TRBV2 to TRBJ1-1; TRBD1 is a possible D gene (6 bases). Germline CDR1 SNHLY, CDR2 FYNNEI. The CDR3 spans 14 residues. The ends were cut back, 5 bases at V and 0 bases at J, with 10 bases in the middle. CDR3 loop: CASSQGIMNTEAFF. Here the CDR3 DNA reads TGTGCCAGCAGTCAGGGGATAATGAACACTGAAGCTTTCTTT.

This chain links TRBV2 with TRBJ1-1; possible D gene TRBD1, 5 bases. The CDR3 extends over 12 amino acids. Germline loops: CDR1 SNHLY, CDR2 FYNNEI. V was shortened by 11 bases and J by 1 base, with 11 bases between the two germline ends. Written as DNA, the CDR3 is TGTGCCTCAGTGGGGGAGAACACTGAAGCTTTCTTT. Translation: CASVGENTEAFF.

The V call is TRBV11-2, the J call TRBJ2-1; 7 bases agree with TRBD2. The V gene's germline CDR1 is SGHAT and CDR2 FQNNGV. Trimming at V came to 5 bases and at J to 0 bases, leaving 10 bases not matched to a gene. The CDR3 extends over 17 amino acids. The CDR3 nucleotides read TGTGCCAGCAGCCGTCAGAGGGGAGGGAGCTCCTACAATGAGCAGTTCTTC. Translated: CASSRQRGGSSYNEQFF.

V usage is TRBV10-3 and J usage is TRBJ1-5; D is perhaps TRBD1 (6 bases). CDR3 length equals 15 residues. Deletions cut 10 bases from V and 0 bases from J, with 16 bases between. Germline V CDR1 and CDR2: ENHRY, SYGVKD. CDR3 sequence (DNA): TGTGCCACCTGGGAACAGGGCGGTAGCAATCAGCCCCAGCATTTT. Its protein is CATWEQGGSNQPQHF.

This chain joins TRBV28 and TRBJ1-1; 7 positions agree with TRBD1. V trimming: 6 bases; J trimming: 5 bases; junction bases outside the gene matches: 6. Germline V lookup: CDR1 MDHEN, CDR2 SYDVKM. CDR3 length: 13 residues. CDR3 DNA: TGTGCCAGCAGGAGAGACAGGGCTACTGAAGCTTTCTTT. Amino acid sequence: CASRRDRATEAFF.

This chain links TRBV19 with TRBJ2-2; no clear D. CDR3 length: 13 residues. V lost 0 bases and J lost 8, with 7 bases in between. Germline V CDR1 and CDR2: LNHDA, SQIVND (reference sequence). The CDR3 spells CASSIDWIGELFF. In DNA, the CDR3 is TGTGCCAGTAGTATAGATTGGATTGGGGAGCTGTTTTTT.